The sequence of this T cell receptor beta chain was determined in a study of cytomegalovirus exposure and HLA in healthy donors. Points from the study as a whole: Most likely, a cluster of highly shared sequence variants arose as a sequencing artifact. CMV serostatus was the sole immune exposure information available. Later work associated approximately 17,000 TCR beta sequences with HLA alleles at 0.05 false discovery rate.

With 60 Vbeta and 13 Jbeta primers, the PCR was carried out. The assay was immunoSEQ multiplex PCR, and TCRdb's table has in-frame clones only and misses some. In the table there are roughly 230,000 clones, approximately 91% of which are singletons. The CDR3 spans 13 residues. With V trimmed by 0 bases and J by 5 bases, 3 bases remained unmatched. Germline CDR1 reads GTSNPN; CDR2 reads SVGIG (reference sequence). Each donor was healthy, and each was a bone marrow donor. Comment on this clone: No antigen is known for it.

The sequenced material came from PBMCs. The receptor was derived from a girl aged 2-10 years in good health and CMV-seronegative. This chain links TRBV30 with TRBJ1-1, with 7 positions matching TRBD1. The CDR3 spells CAWSVKGATEAFF. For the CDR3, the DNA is TGTGCCTGGAGTGTAAAGGGGGCAACTGAAGCTTTCTTT.